This TCR beta chain was sequenced during a study of CD8+CD57+ T cells in acquired aplastic anemia. Study overall: DNA per sorted CD4+ or CD8+ sample ranged roughly 0.18 to 30 ug, averaging roughly 3.2 ug.

Patients included in sequencing had previously demonstrated CD8+CD57+ cell expansion by flow cytometry. With no exception, the patients had severe acquired aplastic anemia. General study findings and limits: A set of more than 25 CD8+ CDR3 sequences was shared between patients and controls, and these sequences appeared highly expressed in patients.

Profiles of TCR beta VDJ and CDR3 were generated from a genomic DNA template. TCRdb re-derived calls from the reads in MiXCR, one entry per CDR3 protein. Seen here are approximately 190,000 distinct CDR3 sequences, 48% observed once, and the top ten hold around 9.7%. Looked up from germline, CDR1 is SGHTA and CDR2 is FQGTGA. Germline trimming cut 9 bases from V and 5 bases from J; bases unmatched to any gene: 9. The CDR3 is made up of 14 amino acids. This clonotype was seen ten or more times. Its antigen is not known. This clonotype was sampled from a human donor with aplastic anemia. Sequencing input: sorted CD4+, CD8+, or CD8+CD57+ T cells (not recorded which) from PBMCs. V is TRBV7-3 and J is TRBJ2-3; the match to TRBD2 covers 9 bases. The CDR3 reads CASAGGRGGDTQYF. In nucleotides, the CDR3 is TGTGCCAGTGCTGGCGGGAGGGGGGGAGATACGCAGTATTTT.